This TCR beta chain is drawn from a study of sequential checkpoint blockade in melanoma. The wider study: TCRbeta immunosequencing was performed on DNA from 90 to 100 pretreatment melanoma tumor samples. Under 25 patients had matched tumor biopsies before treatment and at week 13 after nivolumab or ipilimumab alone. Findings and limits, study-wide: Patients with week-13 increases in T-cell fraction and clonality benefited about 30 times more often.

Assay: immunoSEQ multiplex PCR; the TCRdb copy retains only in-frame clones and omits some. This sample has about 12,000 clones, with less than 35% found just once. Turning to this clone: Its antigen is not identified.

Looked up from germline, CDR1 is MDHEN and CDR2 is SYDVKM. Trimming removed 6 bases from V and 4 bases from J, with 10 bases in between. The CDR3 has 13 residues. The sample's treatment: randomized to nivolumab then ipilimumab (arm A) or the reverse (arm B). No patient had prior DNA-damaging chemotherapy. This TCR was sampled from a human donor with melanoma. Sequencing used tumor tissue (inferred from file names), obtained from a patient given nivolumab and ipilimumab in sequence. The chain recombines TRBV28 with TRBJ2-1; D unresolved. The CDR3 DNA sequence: TGTGCCAGCAGCTACTCTATGTACAATGAGCAGTTCTTC. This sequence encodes CASSYSMYNEQFF.